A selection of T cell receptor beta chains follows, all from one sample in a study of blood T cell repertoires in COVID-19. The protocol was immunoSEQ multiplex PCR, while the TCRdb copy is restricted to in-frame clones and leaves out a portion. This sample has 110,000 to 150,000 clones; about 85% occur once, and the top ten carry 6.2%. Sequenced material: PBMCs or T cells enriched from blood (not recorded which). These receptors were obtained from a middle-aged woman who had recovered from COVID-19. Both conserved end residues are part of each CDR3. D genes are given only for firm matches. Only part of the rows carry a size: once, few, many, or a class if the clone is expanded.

CASSPEMEAGAYNEQFF	TGTGCCAGCAGCCCCGAGATGGAGGCGGGCGCCTACAATGAGCAGTTCTTC	NA	TRBV7-6	TRBJ2-1	many
CASSSSGSRNSPLHF	TGTGCCAGCAGCTCCTCCGGCAGCAGGAATTCACCCCTCCACTTT	NA	TRBV4-2	TRBJ1-6	NA
CASSQGTDLNEQFF	TGTGCCAGCAGTCAGGGGACAGATTTAAATGAGCAGTTCTTC	TRBD1	TRBV6-5	TRBJ2-1	few
CASSTGIEAYNSPLHF	TGCGCCAGCAGCACAGGAATTGAAGCTTATAATTCACCCCTCCACTTT	NA	TRBV5-1	TRBJ1-6	NA
CASRETENYGYTF	TGTGCCAGCAGGGAGACAGAAAACTATGGCTACACCTTC	NA	TRBV2	TRBJ1-2	once
CAILGATDTQYF	TGTGCCATCCTGGGGGCCACAGATACGCAGTATTTT	NA	TRBV10-3	TRBJ2-3	NA
CAAAQTGDNSPLHF	TGTGCCGCCGCACAGACAGGGGATAATTCACCCCTCCACTTT	TRBD1	TRBV6-5	TRBJ1-6	NA
CASGQGHPGNTIYF	TGTGCCAGCGGCCAGGGGCACCCTGGAAACACCATATATTTT	NA	TRBV6-5	TRBJ1-3	NA
CASNLPSGRLYNEQFF	TGTGCCAGCAATCTGCCTAGCGGACGACTCTACAATGAGCAGTTCTTC	TRBD2	TRBV7-9	TRBJ2-1	NA
CATAGGADQPQHF	TGTGCCACCGCTGGGGGCGCGGATCAGCCCCAGCATTTT	NA	TRBV24-1	TRBJ1-5	once
CASSLAGAAYEQYF	TGTGCCAGCAGCCTAGCGGGAGCGGCGTACGAGCAGTACTTC	TRBD2	TRBV7-8	TRBJ2-7	NA
CASTVGAQPQHF	TGTGCCAGCACTGTAGGGGCTCAGCCCCAGCATTTT	NA	TRBV7-9	TRBJ1-5	NA
CSAADSYEQYF	TGCAGTGCCGCAGATTCCTACGAGCAGTACTTC	NA	TRBV20-1	TRBJ2-7	NA
CASSFSGTDEFF	TGTGCCAGCAGTTTCTCCGGGACAGACGAGTTCTTT	TRBD1	TRBV12-3/TRBV12-4	TRBJ1-1	NA
CATPDTINQPQHF	TGTGCCACCCCGGACACCATCAATCAGCCCCAGCATTTT	NA	TRBV24-1	TRBJ1-5	NA
CASRDPTGRNTEAFF	TGTGCCAGCAGAGACCCGACAGGGAGGAACACTGAAGCTTTCTTT	TRBD1	TRBV2	TRBJ1-1	NA
CASSPRDRGPGTEAFF	TGTGCCAGCAGCCCCCGGGACAGGGGGCCAGGCACTGAAGCTTTCTTT	TRBD1	TRBV5-4	TRBJ1-1	NA
CASSPTGEVSYEQYF	TGTGCCAGCAGCCCGACAGGGGAAGTATCCTACGAGCAGTACTTC	TRBD1	TRBV7-9	TRBJ2-7	NA
CASSDPISGRDSGELFF	TGTGCCAGCAGTGACCCTATTAGCGGGAGGGATAGCGGGGAGCTGTTTTTT	TRBD2	TRBV6-1	TRBJ2-2	few
CASSLSVRTYEQYF	TGTGCCAGCAGCCTGTCAGTCCGCACCTACGAGCAGTACTTC	NA	TRBV28	TRBJ2-7	NA
CASNEGVRTEAFF	TGTGCCAGCAATGAGGGGGTACGCACTGAAGCTTTCTTT	NA	TRBV12-3/TRBV12-4	TRBJ1-1	NA
CSATSFSEQFF	TGCAGTGCGACTAGCTTTAGTGAGCAGTTCTTC	TRBD2	TRBV20-1	TRBJ2-1	NA
CASSQGQGRNTEAFF	TGTGCCAGCAGCCAAGGACAGGGTCGTAACACTGAAGCTTTCTTT	TRBD1	TRBV3-1/TRBV3-2	TRBJ1-1	NA
CASSSSHRESHGYTF	TGTGCCAGCAGCTCAAGCCACAGGGAATCGCATGGCTACACCTTC	NA	TRBV5-8	TRBJ1-2	NA
CASSPGLGETDTQYF	TGTGCCAGCTCACCGGGACTAGGGGAGACAGATACGCAGTATTTT	TRBD2	TRBV18	TRBJ2-3	once
CASSRQGGNTEAFF	TGTGCCAGCAGTAGACAGGGGGGGAACACTGAAGCTTTCTTT	TRBD1	TRBV7-9	TRBJ1-1	NA